This entry lists 5 T cell receptor beta chains sequenced from one sample in a study of T cell responses to AZD1222 COVID-19 vaccine. This table comes from immunoSEQ multiplex PCR, and its TCRdb copy is limited to in-frame clones, with some not included. The sample yields about 130,000 clones, approximately 91% seen once. Specimen: peripheral blood, collected 28 days after the second AZD1222 dose. The receptor source for this set is an adult who received the AZD1222 COVID-19 vaccine.

V and J are TRBV28 and TRBJ1-5; TRBD1 is a possible D gene (5 bases). Germline V CDR1 and CDR2: MDHEN, SYDVKM. Trimming left V 4 bases short and J 2 bases short, with 12 bases between. This CDR3 is 15 amino acids long. The CDR3: CASSSTGSGNQPQHF. The CDR3 region has the DNA TGTGCCAGCAGTTCCACAGGTAGCGGCAATCAGCCCCAGCATTTT.

Worth noting for this clone: Other DNA sequences in the sample encode the same CDR3. The chain links TRBV5-5 to TRBJ2-7; D is unclear. Germline V gene lookup returns CDR1 SGHKS and CDR2 YYEKEE (reference sequence). The V and J ends lost 0 bases and 0 bases respectively, with 7 bases between them. The CDR3 length is 14 residues. The CDR3 sequence: CASSLAGGSYEQYF. The CDR3 bases are TGTGCCAGCAGCTTGGCGGGCGGCTCCTACGAGCAGTACTTC.

The sample holds one count of this clone. This chain links TRBV5-4 with TRBJ1-6; D not resolved. This CDR3 comprises 15 residues. The germline CDR1 and CDR2 sequences are SGHNT and YYREEE (reference sequence). The ends were cut back, 3 bases at V and 7 bases at J, with 14 bases in the middle. CDR3 protein: CASSSGASINSPLHF. In DNA form, the CDR3 reads TGTGCCAGCAGCTCGGGCGCCAGCATAAATTCACCCCTCCACTTT.

The gene calls are TRBV3-1 (or the pseudogene TRBV3-2) and TRBJ1-3, with unresolved D. Trimming stripped 8 bases from V and 0 bases from J, with 14 bases between. CDR3 size: 15 residues. CDR1 and CDR2 (germline): LGHDT, YNNKEL (reference sequence). CDR3 coding DNA: TGTGCCAGCCGGGCAGCTTCGGTCTCTGGAAACACCATATATTTT. Translating it yields CASRAASVSGNTIYF.

The rearrangement joins TRBV18 to TRBJ2-1; D is possibly TRBD1 (6 bases). V lost 5 bases and J 6 bases, leaving 11 bases between the germline ends. In germline, CDR1 is KGHSH, CDR2 LQKENI. The CDR3 is 13 amino acids. CDR3 loop: CASSATGLNEQFF. The CDR3 DNA reads TGTGCCAGCTCAGCAACAGGGCTCAATGAGCAGTTCTTC.